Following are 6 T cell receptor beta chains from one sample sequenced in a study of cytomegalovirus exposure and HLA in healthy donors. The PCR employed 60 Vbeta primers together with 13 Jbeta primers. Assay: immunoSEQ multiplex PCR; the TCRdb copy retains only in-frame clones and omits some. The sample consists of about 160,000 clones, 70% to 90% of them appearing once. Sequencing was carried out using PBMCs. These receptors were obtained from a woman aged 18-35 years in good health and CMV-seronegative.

CDR3 sequence: CASSLGVGVTPSYEQYF. Here the CDR3 DNA reads TGTGCCAGCAGCTTAGGGGTAGGGGTAACCCCCTCCTACGAGCAGTACTTC. The V call is TRBV7-9, the J call TRBJ2-5; D possibly corresponds to TRBD1 (5 bases). The J call may be incorrect, as the DNA end agrees better with TRBJ2-7. The CDR3 has 17 residues. Looked up from germline, CDR1 is SEHNR and CDR2 is FQNEAQ (reference sequence).

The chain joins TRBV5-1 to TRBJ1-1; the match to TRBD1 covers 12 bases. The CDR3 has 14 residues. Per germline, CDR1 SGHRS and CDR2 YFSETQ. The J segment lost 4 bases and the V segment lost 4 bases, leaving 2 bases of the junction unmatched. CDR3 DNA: TGCGCCAGCAGCCCGGGACAGGGGGCCACTGAAGCTTTCTTT. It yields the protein CASSPGQGATEAFF.

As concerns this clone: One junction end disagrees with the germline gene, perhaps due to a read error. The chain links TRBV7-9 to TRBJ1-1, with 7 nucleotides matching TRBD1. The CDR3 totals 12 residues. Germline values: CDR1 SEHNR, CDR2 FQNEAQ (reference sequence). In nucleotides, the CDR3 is TGTTCCAGCAGCTTGGGGGACAGAGAAGCTTTCTTT. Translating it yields CSSSLGDREAFF.

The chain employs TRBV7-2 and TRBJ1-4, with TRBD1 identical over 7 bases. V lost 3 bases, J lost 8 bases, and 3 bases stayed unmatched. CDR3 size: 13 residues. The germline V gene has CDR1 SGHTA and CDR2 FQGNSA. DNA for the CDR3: TGTGCCAGCAGCTTGAGGGGGCGGGAAAAACTGTTTTTT. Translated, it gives CASSLRGREKLFF.

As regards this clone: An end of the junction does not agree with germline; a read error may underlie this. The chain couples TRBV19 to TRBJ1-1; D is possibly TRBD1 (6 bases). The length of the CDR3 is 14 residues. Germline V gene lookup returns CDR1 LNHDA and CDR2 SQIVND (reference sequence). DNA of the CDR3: TGTGCCAGTATCCCGCAGGGGTTTAACACTGAAGCTTCCTTT. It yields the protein CASIPQGFNTEASF.

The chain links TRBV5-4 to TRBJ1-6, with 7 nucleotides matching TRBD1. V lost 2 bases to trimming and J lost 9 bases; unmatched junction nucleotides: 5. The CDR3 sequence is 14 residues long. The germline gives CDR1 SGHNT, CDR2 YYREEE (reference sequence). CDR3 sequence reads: CASSFTGVRSPLHF. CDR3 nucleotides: TGTGCCAGCAGCTTTACAGGGGTGCGTTCACCCCTCCACTTT.